Sequencing of this T cell receptor beta chain was carried out in a study of CD8 T cells in ankylosing spondylitis. With 3 bases clipped from V and 5 bases from J, the junction kept 8 bases outside the gene matches. Germline lookup yields CDR1 KGHSH and CDR2 LQKENI. The CDR3 length is 15 residues. This clonotype was observed a handful of times. MiXCR, applied by TCRdb to the 5' RACE reads, yields one record per CDR3 protein. Of 200,000 to 300,000 distinct CDR3 sequences listed, over 9.5% are singletons. The chain has TRBV18 and TRBJ2-5; 8 bases are a match to TRBD2. The sequencing input was blood, either unsorted or a sorted T cell fraction (not recorded which). The receptor comes from a male donor with ankylosing spondylitis or in good health (not recorded which). The DNA for the CDR3 is TGTGCCAGCTCACCCAACCGCGGGGGGTCGGAGACCCAGTACTTC. This sequence encodes CASSPNRGGSETQYF. The whole variable domain, filled in from reference TRBV18 and TRBJ2-5, reads NAGVMQNPRHLVRRRGQEARLRCSPMKGHSHVYWYRQLPEEGLKFMVYLQKENIIDESGMPKERFSAEFPKEGPSILRIQQVVRGDSAAYFCASSPNRGGSETQYFGPGTRLLVL.